Here is one T cell receptor beta chain with its context. Antigen specificity is unknown. Rearranged V-D-J TRB sequences were amplified with a mixed TRB-A/B primer pool. TCRdb reprocessed the multiplex PCR reads with MiXCR, giving one entry per CDR3 protein. The repertoire holds 7,000 to 9,500 distinct CDR3 sequences, with more than 20% as singletons. This record comes from a study of T cell repertoires in aging, cancer and after chemotherapy. Study-level points and caveats: Untreated cancer patients had significantly lower blood TCR diversity than age-matched healthy donors.

TCR beta rearrangements were amplified from peripheral blood genomic DNA. Per the germline V gene, CDR1 is SGHAT and CDR2 is FQNNGV. Deletions cut 5 bases from V and 7 bases from J, with 9 bases between. The CDR3 is 12 residues long. This sequence originates from a human donor with a blood cancer. The donor label of this sample is uncertain. This chain joins TRBV11-2 and TRBJ2-1; no reliable D call. The sample consisted of blood. CDR3 coding DNA: TGTGCCAGCAGCCCCTATAGGAATGAGCAGTTCTTC. Translation gives CASSPYRNEQFF. The variable domain in full, completed from reference TRBV11-2 and TRBJ2-1, reads EAGVAQSPRYKIIEKRQSVAFWCNPISGHATLYWYQQILGQGPKLLIQFQNNGVVDDSQLPKDRFSAERLKGVDSTLKIQPAKLEDSAVYLCASSPYRNEQFFGPGTRLTVL.